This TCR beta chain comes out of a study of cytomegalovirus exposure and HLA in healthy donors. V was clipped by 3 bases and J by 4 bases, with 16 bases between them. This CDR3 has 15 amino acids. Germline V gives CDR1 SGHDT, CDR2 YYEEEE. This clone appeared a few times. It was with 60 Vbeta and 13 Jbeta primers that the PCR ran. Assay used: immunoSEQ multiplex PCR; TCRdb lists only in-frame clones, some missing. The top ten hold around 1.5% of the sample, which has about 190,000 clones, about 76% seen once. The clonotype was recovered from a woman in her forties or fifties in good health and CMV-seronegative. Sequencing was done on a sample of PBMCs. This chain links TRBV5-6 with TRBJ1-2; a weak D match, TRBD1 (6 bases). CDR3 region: CASSWGKGVGYGYTF. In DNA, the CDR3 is TGTGCCAGCAGCTGGGGTAAGGGGGTCGGCTATGGCTACACCTTC.